This TCR beta chain is from a study of Graves' ophthalmopathy and Graves' hyperthyroidism (dated by TCRdb to the late 2010s). Some background on the complete study: Peripheral blood samples were taken at the time of initial diagnosis, before any treatment was given. To tell Graves' ophthalmopathy apart from Graves' hyperthyroidism, and to predict which patients would progress to ophthalmopathy, the study relied on TCR beta repertoire signatures. In total, around 130 blood samples were TCR-sequenced: around 42 ophthalmopathy, around 75 hyperthyroidism and approximately 17 hyperthyroidism-to-ophthalmopathy patients. A discovery set of 100 patients (more than 40 ophthalmopathy, fewer than 60 stable hyperthyroidism) was enrolled to explore V-J signatures distinguishing ophthalmopathy from hyperthyroidism. The independent validation cohort included around 19 hyperthyroidism patients plus 17 patients who later progressed from hyperthyroidism to ophthalmopathy. In roughly 6 hyperthyroidism patients, T-cell repertoires of thyroid tissue and blood were compared. Following sampling, methimazole starting at 30 mg daily was administered to hyperthyroidism patients, and high-dose intravenous methylprednisolone was administered to ophthalmopathy patients. Results and caveats for the whole study, not just this receptor: Sample size was not predetermined statistically, and investigators were not blinded to group allocation. In cross-validation, the 13-signature model distinguished ophthalmopathy from stable hyperthyroidism with 87.88% sensitivity and over 81% specificity, while in the test set the corresponding values were roughly 80% and 75%. In validation, the model predicted ophthalmopathy progression with about 71% sensitivity and roughly 72% specificity; about a dozen predicted patients were CT-confirmed with GO in a median of 6.5 months. Most of the expanded thyroid clonotypes with a frequency above 0.001 were also detected in blood, and it was suggested that the thyroid immune response may be reflected by blood repertoires.

The ophthalmopathy patients had moderately to severely active disease, with a Clinical Activity Score of 3 or higher, a NOSPECS grade of 4 or higher, and a disease duration of less than 3 months. Patients were excluded if they had other autoimmune diseases, uncontrolled infections, pregnancy or lactation. Diagnosis was based on clinical symptoms, serum thyroxine, TRAb, thyroid ultrasound and orbital computed tomography. PBMCs were isolated from around 10 ml of fresh peripheral blood by Ficoll-Paque density gradient centrifugation. Trizol reagent was used to extract the total RNA, and its quality was then checked on an Agilent 2100 Bioanalyzer. This clonotype was counted many times. The target of this receptor is not known. Base-call qualities are not available, and no considerably larger clone is one nucleotide away. Trimming at the junction amounts to 9 bases on V and 5 bases on J, and the germline ends lie 19 bases apart. CDR3 length: 14 amino acids, cysteine to phenylalanine. Just CDR3 DNA is preserved here, 42 bases in frame from base 1. From a lookup of the germline V gene (reference sequence), CDR1 and CDR2 are LNHDA and SQIVND.

TCR beta CDR3 regions were amplified from RNA transcripts for repertoire sequencing. HTBI primers and the Qiagen OneStep RT-PCR kit were used in a first-round RT-PCR, which was followed by a second-round multiplex PCR, size selection and purification. Libraries were sequenced paired-end with 100 bp reads on an Illumina HiSeq2000. The original pipeline was this. SOAPnuke was used to process the reads, throwing out any read that had adapters, had uncalled bases, had a mean Phred below 15, or lacked an exact constant-primer or identifier match. High-quality paired reads were merged with COPE v1.2.5. Each unique nucleotide sequence was treated as a clonotype, and MiTCR v1.1 was used to align the clonotypes to the IMGT TRB V, D and J references. Only V-J combinations with frequency above 0.0001 were analysed, covering around 99% of repertoires. A TCR clonal expansion and chaos score per V-J combination was defined as the ratio of F50 clonal expansion to chaos observed in the TCRdist matrix. Welch's t-statistics and random forest were used to reduce the features to approximately 13 V-J combinations, which were then used as input to a naive Bayes classifier. Thyroid-blood repertoire similarity was quantified with the Morisita-Horn index. TCRdb redid the processing of the public reads, applying fastp at Q25 and MiXCR, and retained in-frame beta chains. Each CDR3 protein appears once, grouped with its most common genes and DNA. The V and J calls shown here were made by TCRdb, not taken from the authors' results. This sample has roughly 700,000 distinct CDR3 sequences in its table, and roughly two fifths of those were observed once. The ten largest clones add up to 44% of the sample.

This receptor was identified in an adult man with Graves' ophthalmopathy. The specimen sequenced was peripheral blood. The chain uses TRBV19 and TRBJ1-2; possibly the D gene is TRBD1, per 6 matching bases. Here is the DNA: TGTGCCAGCCGAGCAGAGGGGGTCCGTTATGGCTACACCTTC. Protein translation: CASRAEGVRYGYTF.